Below are 14 T cell receptor beta chains sequenced from a single sample in a study of T-cell memory formation after mild COVID-19. TCRdb ran MiXCR on the 5' RACE reads and lists one entry per CDR3 protein. The table lists about 140,000 distinct CDR3 sequences, roughly 13% of them singletons. Sequencing was performed on PBMCs or a T cell subset sorted from them (not recorded which). The receptor source for this set is an adult woman who had mild COVID-19 (a few samples of this study predate the infection). Cell type and time point are not known.

This clonotype was seen many times. V is TRBV3-1 and J is TRBJ2-1, with D perhaps TRBD1 or TRBD2 (5 bases each). Germline loops: CDR1 LGHDT, CDR2 YNNKEL (reference sequence). This CDR3 spans 15 amino acids. The V end was cut by 7 bases, the J end by 7 bases, with 20 bases between. CDR3 amino acids: CASTHGRDVINEQFF. The CDR3 nucleotides read TGTGCCAGCACCCACGGTCGGGACGTTATAAATGAGCAGTTCTTC.

This rearrangement joins TRBV7-9 to TRBJ2-1; possible D gene TRBD2, 5 bases. This CDR3 comprises 15 residues. V lost 1 base and J lost 9, with 16 bases in between. CDR1 and CDR2 from the germline V gene are SEHNR and FQNEAQ (reference sequence). In nucleotides, the CDR3 is TGTGCCAGCAGCTTAGAGGCGGGCTACTTGGGTGAGCAGTTCTTC. Encoded protein: CASSLEAGYLGEQFF.

The chain couples TRBV11-2 to TRBJ1-1; D not resolved. Deletions cut 1 base from V and 1 base from J, with 7 bases between. CDR1 and CDR2 from the germline V gene are SGHAT and FQNNGV. The CDR3 runs to 14 residues. The CDR3 here is CASSLAHGNTEAFF. The CDR3 bases are TGTGCCAGCAGCTTAGCTCACGGGAACACTGAAGCTTTCTTT.

This clonotype was detected many times. J is TRBJ2-7 and V is TRBV5-1; D is uncertain. The ends were cut back, 2 bases at V and 2 bases at J, with 11 bases in the middle. CDR1 is SGHRS and CDR2 is YFSETQ in the germline V gene. This CDR3 has 14 amino acids. The CDR3 reads CASSFRQATYEQYF. CDR3 nucleotides: TGCGCCAGCAGCTTTCGGCAGGCAACCTACGAGCAGTACTTC. Variable domain in full (rest from reference TRBV5-1 and TRBJ2-7): KAGVTQTPRYLIKTRGQQVTLSCSPISGHRSVSWYQQTPGQGLQFLFEYFSETQRNKGNFPGRFSGRQFSNSRSEMNVSTLELGDSALYLCASSFRQATYEQYFGPGTRLTVT.

The rearrangement links TRBV30 to TRBJ1-1, with D uncertain. Germline V gives CDR1 GTSNPN, CDR2 SVGIG (reference sequence). CDR3 length equals 11 residues. Trimming shortened V by 0 bases and J by 6 bases, and 5 bases separated the two germline ends. The CDR3 region is CAWSVAAEAFF. Here the CDR3 DNA reads TGTGCCTGGAGTGTGGCGGCTGAAGCTTTCTTT.

V usage is TRBV29-1 and J usage is TRBJ1-2, with 8 positions matching TRBD1. CDR3 length: 14 residues. Germline V gene lookup returns CDR1 SQVTM and CDR2 ANQGSEA. V was pared by 0 bases and J by 3 bases, with 3 bases of the junction left unmatched. As DNA, the CDR3 is TGCAGCGTTGAAGATCCGGACAGGGACTATGGCTACACCTTC. Amino acids: CSVEDPDRDYGYTF.

Only a few counts were recorded for this clonotype. V and J are TRBV6-4 and TRBJ2-1, with 9 bases lining up with TRBD2. The CDR3 is 16 amino acids. In germline, CDR1 is MRHNA, CDR2 SNTAGT. V was pared by 0 bases and J by 7 bases, with 7 bases of the junction left unmatched. The CDR3 bases are TGTGCCAGCAGTGACTCGGGGGCTAGCGGGGTGAATGAGCAGTTCTTC. Protein sequence: CASSDSGASGVNEQFF.

The chain combines TRBV4-2 with TRBJ2-7; unclear D gene. Germline assignment: CDR1 LGHNA and CDR2 YNFKEQ. With 0 bases removed from V and 5 bases from J, the gap between germline ends came to 11 bases. There are 14 residues in the CDR3. CDR3 in DNA: TGTGCCAGCAGCCAAGAAACCTACCCCGACGAGCAGTACTTC. Its translation is CASSQETYPDEQYF.

This clonotype has more than one count but fewer than ten. CDR3 protein: CASSLIGAYEQYF. In DNA, the CDR3 is TGTGCCAGCAGTTTAATAGGGGCCTACGAGCAGTACTTC. The chain combines TRBV12-3 or TRBV12-4 with TRBJ2-7; tentatively, D is TRBD1 (5 bases). CDR3 length: 13 amino acids. Trimming removed 2 bases from V and 2 bases from J, with 7 bases in between.

This clonotype was seen a handful of times. This chain links TRBV12-3 or TRBV12-4 with TRBJ2-1, with D possibly TRBD1 on 6 matching bases. The CDR3 loop spans 13 amino acids. The V end was cut by 3 bases, the J end by 5 bases, with 8 bases between. This chain's CDR3 is CASSFGQHNEQFF. CDR3 sequence (DNA): TGTGCCAGCAGTTTTGGACAGCACAATGAGCAGTTCTTC.

This sequence joins TRBV4-2 and TRBJ2-1; no clear D gene. V lost 7 bases to trimming and J lost 6 bases, with 13 bases between them. CDR1 is LGHNA, CDR2 YNFKEQ, per germline. This CDR3 contains 13 residues. The CDR3 here is CASTPAVGNEQFF. In nucleotides, the CDR3 is TGTGCCAGCACCCCCGCGGTGGGCAATGAGCAGTTCTTC.

In this sample, this clonotype turned up many times. This chain links TRBV7-9 with TRBJ2-7; 7 bases align to TRBD1. Germline loops: CDR1 SEHNR, CDR2 FQNEAQ (reference sequence). The CDR3 is made up of 16 amino acids. V trimming: 0 bases; J trimming: 0 bases; junction bases outside the gene matches: 5. In nucleotides, the CDR3 is TGTGCCAGCAGCTTAGCGCAGGGACAGATCTCCTACGAGCAGTACTTC. Translation: CASSLAQGQISYEQYF.

There are a few counts of this clonotype. The chain uses TRBV9 and TRBJ2-7; D possibly corresponds to TRBD1 (5 bases). CDR3 length equals 14 residues. Germline V gene lookup returns CDR1 SGDLS and CDR2 YYNGEE. Between the trimmed V and J ends, which lost 3 bases and 2 bases, there was a span of 12 bases. CDR3 bases: TGTGCCAGCAGCGGGCCAGGGTCCCCCTACGAGCAGTACTTC. This gives the protein CASSGPGSPYEQYF.

Only a few counts were recorded for this clonotype. The chain employs TRBV7-9 and TRBJ2-7; unclear D gene. Germline assignment: CDR1 SEHNR and CDR2 FQNEAQ (reference sequence). This CDR3 spans 14 amino acids. The V and J ends lost 3 bases and 5 bases respectively, with 14 bases between them. The CDR3 sequence is CASSFGSNVDEQYF. CDR3 nucleotides: TGTGCCAGCAGCTTCGGGTCGAATGTGGACGAGCAGTACTTC.